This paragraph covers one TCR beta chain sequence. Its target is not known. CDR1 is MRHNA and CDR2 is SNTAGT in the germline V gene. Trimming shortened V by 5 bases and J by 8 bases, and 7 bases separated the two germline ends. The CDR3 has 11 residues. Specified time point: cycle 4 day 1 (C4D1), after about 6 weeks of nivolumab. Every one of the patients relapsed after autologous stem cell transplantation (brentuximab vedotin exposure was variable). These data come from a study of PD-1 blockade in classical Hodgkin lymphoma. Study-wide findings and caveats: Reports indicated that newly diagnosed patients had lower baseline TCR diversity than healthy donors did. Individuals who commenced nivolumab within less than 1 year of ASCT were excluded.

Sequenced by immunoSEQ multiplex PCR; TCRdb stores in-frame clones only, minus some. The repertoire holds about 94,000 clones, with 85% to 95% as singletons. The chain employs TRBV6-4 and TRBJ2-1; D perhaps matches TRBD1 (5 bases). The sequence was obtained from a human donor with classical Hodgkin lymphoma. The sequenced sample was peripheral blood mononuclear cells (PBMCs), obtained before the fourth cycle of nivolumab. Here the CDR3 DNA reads TGTGCCAGCAGTAACAGGTATGAGCAGTTCTTC. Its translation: CASSNRYEQFF.